Sequencing of this T cell receptor beta chain was carried out in a study of blood T cell repertoires in COVID-19. Overall study context: COVID-19 samples from acute and convalescent phases originated in the United States, Italy and Spain. The cDNA or gDNA used as material had been derived from T cells, B-cell-depleted T cells, or PBMCs.

The assay was immunoSEQ multiplex PCR, and TCRdb's table has in-frame clones only and misses some. The sample records about 270,000 clones, around 86% being singletons. The V gene's germline CDR1 is SGHTA and CDR2 FQGTGA. This CDR3 comprises 15 residues. V was clipped by 6 bases and J by 4 bases; unmatched bases: 9. Cohort assignment relied on participant-reported clinical history. Each recovered donor of Cohort 3 presented with two negative PCRs, clearance, or symptom resolution. This clonotype originated in a woman aged 18-30 years who had recovered from COVID-19. J is TRBJ2-1 and V is TRBV7-3, with 7 nucleotides matching TRBD2. Sequencing was performed on PBMCs or T cells enriched from blood (not recorded which). The chain's CDR3 is CASSGRGGNYNEQFF. The CDR3 DNA sequence: TGTGCCAGCAGTGGGAGGGGTGGAAATTACAATGAGCAGTTCTTC. The full variable domain, completed using reference TRBV7-3 and TRBJ2-1, is GAGVSQTPSNKVTEKGKYVELRCDPISGHTALYWYRQSLGQGPEFLIYFQGTGAADDSGLPNDRFFAVRPEGSVSTLKIQRTERGDSAVYLCASSGRGGNYNEQFFGPGTRLTVL.